What follows are 19 T cell receptor beta chains derived from one specimen sequenced in a study of blood T cell repertoires in COVID-19. Sequenced by immunoSEQ multiplex PCR; TCRdb stores in-frame clones only, minus some. The sample shows some 200,000 clones, roughly 90% of them seen only once. Sequencing input: PBMCs or T cells enriched from blood (not recorded which). These receptor sequences come from a woman aged 18-29 years who had recovered from COVID-19.

J is TRBJ1-6 and V is TRBV18; 7 nucleotides align to TRBD1. Germline trimming cut 4 bases from V and 8 bases from J; bases unmatched to any gene: 8. The germline V gene has CDR1 KGHSH and CDR2 LQKENI. The CDR3 has 15 residues. The DNA for the CDR3 is TGTGCCAGCTCACTACAGGGGACCTTCGATTCACCCCTCCACTTT. Residues: CASSLQGTFDSPLHF.

V is TRBV4-3 and J is TRBJ2-7; D uncertain. CDR1 and CDR2 (germline): LGHNA, YSLEER. CDR3 size: 13 residues. V shed 0 bases and J shed 5 bases, with 8 bases lying between them. CDR3 in amino acids: CASSQDRVNEQYF. The CDR3 region has the DNA TGCGCCAGCAGCCAAGACCGTGTAAACGAGCAGTACTTC.

V is TRBV15 and J is TRBJ2-3; maybe TRBD2 (5 bases). Trimming took 1 base from V and 4 from J, leaving 9 bases between them. This CDR3 contains 14 residues. Germline assignment: CDR1 LNHNV and CDR2 YYDKDF (reference sequence). The CDR3 loop reads CATSRGEISDTQYF. The CDR3 DNA reads TGTGCCACCAGCAGAGGGGAGATCTCAGATACGCAGTATTTT.

The count of this clone is one. The chain uses TRBV7-9 and TRBJ2-1; 9 nucleotides line up with TRBD2. The V gene's germline CDR1 is SEHNR and CDR2 FQNEAQ (reference sequence). The V segment lost 5 bases and the J segment 3 bases; nucleotides outside the gene matches: 8. CDR3 length: 16 amino acids. The CDR3 nucleotides are TGTGCCAGCAGCCTCCTTTTAGCGGGAGTCTACAATGAGCAGTTCTTC. It encodes CASSLLLAGVYNEQFF.

The CDR3 region has the DNA TGTGCCAGCAGCGCCCGGGATGAGCAGTTCTTC. Encoded protein: CASSARDEQFF. The chain is built from TRBV5-6 and TRBJ2-1, with no clear D. This CDR3 contains 11 residues. Germline assignment: CDR1 SGHDT and CDR2 YYEEEE. Trimming removed 4 bases from V and 8 bases from J, with 7 bases in between.

V and J are TRBV30 and TRBJ2-3, with 8 bases that match TRBD2. Germline CDR1 GTSNPN, CDR2 SVGIG (reference sequence). The V gene end was trimmed by 0 bases and the J gene end by 10 bases; junction bases not matched to a gene: 3. The CDR3 spans 12 residues. The CDR3 spells CAWSVGAGAQYF. CDR3 sequence (DNA): TGTGCCTGGAGTGTAGGAGCGGGGGCGCAGTATTTT.

The rearrangement links TRBV3-1 (or the pseudogene TRBV3-2) to TRBJ2-2; weak D call: TRBD2 (5 bases). The CDR3 has 14 residues. CDR1 LGHDT and CDR2 YNNKEL come from the germline V gene (reference sequence). Between the trimmed V and J ends, which lost 1 base and 6 bases, there was a span of 9 bases. CDR3 loop: CASSQAAGAGELFF. The CDR3 nucleotides are TGTGCCAGCAGCCAAGCAGCCGGGGCCGGGGAGCTGTTTTTT.

This rearrangement joins TRBV6-5 to TRBJ1-2; possible D gene TRBD1, 6 bases. Germline CDR1 MNHEY, CDR2 SVGAGI. Trimming cost V 6 bases and J 0 bases, with 14 bases left between them. The CDR3 length is 15 residues. In nucleotides, the CDR3 is TGTGCCAGCAGCGTTAAACAGGGCCCTAACTATGGCTACACCTTC. This sequence encodes CASSVKQGPNYGYTF.

The chain has TRBV10-3 and TRBJ2-1, with 8 bases lining up with TRBD1. Trimming cost V 3 bases and J 4 bases; bases outside gene matches: 8. The CDR3 is 16 amino acids. CDR1 ENHRY and CDR2 SYGVKD come from the germline V gene. As DNA, the CDR3 is TGTGCCATCAGTGACAGGACAGGGTCCCATTACAATGAGCAGTTCTTC. This gives the protein CAISDRTGSHYNEQFF.

The chain employs TRBV2 and TRBJ1-2; TRBD1 aligns across 7 bases. V lost 8 bases, J lost 3 bases, and 9 bases stayed unmatched. This CDR3 spans 14 amino acids. Germline lookup yields CDR1 SNHLY and CDR2 FYNNEI. CDR3 DNA: TGTGCCAGCTTTCCGGGACAGTTTCACTATGGCTACACCTTC. It is translated as CASFPGQFHYGYTF. The complete variable domain, with remaining parts taken from reference TRBV2 and TRBJ1-2, reads EPEVTQTPSHQVTQMGQEVILRCVPISNHLYFYWYRQILGQKVEFLVSFYNNEISEKSEIFDDQFSVERPDGSNFTLKIRSTKLEDSAMYFCASFPGQFHYGYTFGSGTRLTVV.

This chain links TRBV7-8 with TRBJ2-2; a possible D gene is TRBD1 (5 bases). The germline V gene has CDR1 SGHVS and CDR2 FQNEAQ. Between the trimmed V and J ends, which lost 5 bases and 4 bases, there was a span of 11 bases. The CDR3 contains 14 residues. The CDR3, as DNA: TGTGCCAGCAGCAGGGGTTTGGGCACCGGGGAGCTGTTTTTT. Translating it yields CASSRGLGTGELFF.

V and J are TRBV28 and TRBJ1-4, with D tentatively TRBD1 (5 bases). With 3 bases removed from V and 14 bases from J, the gap between germline ends came to 16 bases. There are 13 residues in the CDR3. The germline gives CDR1 MDHEN, CDR2 SYDVKM. CDR3: CASSLREQGGLFF. Written as DNA, the CDR3 is TGTGCCAGCAGTTTGCGGGAGCAGGGTGGCCTGTTTTTT.

This chain joins TRBV28 and TRBJ2-7, with a possible D match to TRBD1 (5 bases). Germline V gives CDR1 MDHEN, CDR2 SYDVKM. The CDR3 totals 13 residues. The V end was cut by 6 bases, the J end by 0 bases, with 9 bases between. Written as DNA, the CDR3 is TGTGCCAGCAGGCCACAGGTCTCCTACGAGCAGTACTTC. This encodes CASRPQVSYEQYF.

This sequence joins TRBV5-5 and TRBJ1-5; TRBD1 matches at 7 bases. Per germline, CDR1 SGHKS and CDR2 YYEKEE (reference sequence). The CDR3 has 18 amino acids. J gave up 6 bases and V 1 base, and 16 bases lay outside the gene matches. CDR3 region: CASSLTQAEQGVVQPQHF. The CDR3 DNA follows: TGTGCCAGCAGCTTGACCCAAGCTGAGCAGGGGGTGGTTCAGCCCCAGCATTTT.

The chain uses TRBV2 and TRBJ2-1, with TRBD2 matching over 7 bases. The trim removed 7 bases at V and 5 bases at J, leaving 5 bases unmatched. The CDR3 covers 13 residues. Germline values: CDR1 SNHLY, CDR2 FYNNEI. The CDR3 DNA is TGTGCCAGCATTCGGGAGGCCCACAATGAGCAGTTCTTC. As protein: CASIREAHNEQFF. The full variable domain, in which reference TRBV2 and TRBJ2-1 provide the parts outside the CDR3, is EPEVTQTPSHQVTQMGQEVILRCVPISNHLYFYWYRQILGQKVEFLVSFYNNEISEKSEIFDDQFSVERPDGSNFTLKIRSTKLEDSAMYFCASIREAHNEQFFGPGTRLTVL.

This clone appeared a single time. V usage is TRBV14 and J usage is TRBJ2-1, with 12 bases that match TRBD2. The CDR3 is made up of 16 amino acids. Germline V CDR1 and CDR2: SGHDN, FVKESK. V was clipped by 5 bases and J by 15 bases; unmatched bases: 17. The CDR3 loop reads CASSSSPSLAGGLPFF. Written as DNA, the CDR3 is TGTGCCAGCAGCTCGTCCCCCTCACTAGCGGGAGGTCTGCCGTTCTTC. Full variable domain (outside the CDR3, taken from reference TRBV14 and TRBJ2-1): EAGVTQFPSHSVIEKGQTVTLRCDPISGHDNLYWYRRVMGKEIKFLLHFVKESKQDESGMPNNRFLAERTGGTYSTLKVQPAELEDSGVYFCASSSSPSLAGGLPFFGPGTRLTVL.

The V and J genes are TRBV3-1 (or the pseudogene TRBV3-2) and TRBJ2-4, with 9 nucleotides matching TRBD1. The CDR3 extends over 16 amino acids. Germline values: CDR1 LGHDT, CDR2 YNNKEL (reference sequence). Trimming removed 5 bases from V and 2 bases from J; junction bases left unmatched: 7. CDR3 coding DNA: TGTGCCAGCAGCTTCCAGGGACAGGGAACCAAAAACATTCAGTACTTC. This gives the protein CASSFQGQGTKNIQYF.

The chain recombines TRBV6-1 with TRBJ1-2; 9 nucleotides agree with TRBD1. The CDR3 covers 16 residues. V trimming: 2 bases; J trimming: 4 bases; junction bases outside the gene matches: 8. Germline values: CDR1 MNHNS, CDR2 SASEGT. The DNA for the CDR3 is TGTGCCAGCAGTGAATACTTACCGACAGGGGGCTATGGCTACACCTTC. Its translation is CASSEYLPTGGYGYTF.

The chain carries TRBV18 and TRBJ1-1; D uncertain. V lost 6 bases and J lost 5, with 13 bases in between. CDR1 KGHSH and CDR2 LQKENI come from the germline V gene. The CDR3 runs 13 residues. The CDR3 sequence is CASSPTRETEAFF. As DNA, the CDR3 is TGTGCCAGCTCCCCGACGAGGGAGACTGAAGCTTTCTTT.